This TCR beta chain was found in a study of cytomegalovirus exposure and HLA in healthy donors (TCRdb year 2017). Background on the whole study: An earlier analysis of roughly 610 of the donors reported around 280 Gb of sequence data and around 100 million unique TCR beta sequences obtained from some 170 million T cells. Approximately 300 gigabases of sequencing data and 80 million or so unique TCR sequences were included in an early release covering over 600 HLA-typed donors. The genetic ancestry cluster associated with self-reported Caucasian donors included 65% to 90% of the 398 genotyped donors. The aim of the study was to test whether cataloging public T cell receptors could identify signatures of past pathogen exposure. The T cell repertoires of several hundred subjects were profiled by immunosequencing and related to cytomegalovirus serostatus. In addition to the first cohort of roughly 670 subjects, a separate validation cohort of approximately 120 different subjects was used. High-throughput TCR immunosequencing, statistical association of individual TCRs with disease status, and machine learning were combined to predict cytomegalovirus infection status. To study patterns of TCR occurrence, a later analysis re-analyzed previously published TCR beta repertoires from 666 donors and added high-resolution HLA genotyping. Rather than drawing on any new phenotypic data, the later analysis identified candidate immune exposures from TCR beta sequences and the way those sequences occurred across donors. In an earlier analysis of 587 of the donors, high-throughput TCR beta sequencing was used to judge whether each TCR beta V gene segment behaved as functional or pseudogenic. Alongside the repertoire data, information on donor age, sex, ethnicity and CMV serostatus was compiled. In a later genetic analysis, genome-wide SNP genotypes for about 65% of the roughly 670 donors were used, and that subset was treated as a discovery cohort. Every discovery cohort repertoire had been produced on one sequencing platform. HLA typing included class I and class II loci at four-digit resolution. Typing coverage differed by locus: A, B, C, DRB1 and DQB1 were typed in roughly 620-630 donors, DQA1 in roughly 500, DPA1 in around 580, and DPB1 in approximately 450. Because of strong linkage in the cohort, 5 or 6 DR-DQ haplotypes were treated as single units for association and clustering. On average, around 240,000 unique TCR beta nucleotide sequences were sequenced per donor among more than 350 genotyped donors of the cohort, with roughly a sixth of those sequences being non-productive. Study-wide conclusions, independent of this receptor: In an earlier analysis of about 550 of the donors, most TCR beta V segments were observed in productive rearrangements about 90% or about 30% of the time, broadly matching IMGT annotations. In a later genetic analysis, a missense DCLRE1C variant was associated with V-gene and J-gene trimming of TCR beta chains, and the association was replicated in an independent cohort. The study listed 150 to 200 TCR beta chains as associated with cytomegalovirus. A later analysis found that HLA-associated TCR beta chains were more clonally expanded and had lower generation probabilities than equally common non-associated chains. Sequencing depth was assumed to be roughly uniform across donors in the presence/absence analyses, though that assumption may not hold. It was suggested by the authors that the approach could potentially be generalized to other disease states and immunological phenotypes. In both the original and validation cohorts, the classifier was reported to diagnose cytomegalovirus status with high specificity and sensitivity. Because some donors lacked HLA typing at each locus, the association tests relied only on the typed subset. A later analysis found that most CMV-associated TCR beta chains appeared HLA-restricted, with HLA associations seemingly driven largely by CMV exposure. A group of highly shared sequence variants was considered likely to be a technical artifact of the sequencing pipeline. A further reported finding was that TCR beta sequences accurately predicted the HLA-A and HLA-B alleles for most subjects in the first cohort. Because counts were too low, seventeen rarely observed V segments, including chromosome 9 orphons, were excluded from the earlier analysis of some 540 of the donors. A later analysis associated about 16,000 TCR beta sequences with specific HLA alleles at a false discovery rate of 0.05. A later analysis reported that several top co-occurrence clusters appeared linked to parvovirus B19, influenza, CMV and Epstein-Barr virus. For the cohort, immune exposure information was limited to CMV serostatus. In vitro tests confirmed that a few of the cytomegalovirus-associated TCR beta chains recognize cytomegalovirus antigens. The cohort was sequenced for TCR beta chains only, and without alpha or paired-chain data the features that could be detected were limited. When HLA alleles, especially DR and DQ, strongly co-occurred, TCR associations were difficult to assign to individual alleles. Most TCR sequences were seen in very few donors, while some public TCRs were found in many individuals. In a later genetic analysis, fewer N-insertions in productive TCRs were reported among donors in an Asian-associated ancestry cluster than the roughly 640-donor mean. Correlated functional status among segregating V segments might reflect linkage disequilibrium, but an unknown experimental factor could not be ruled out. In a later analysis, the rate of TCR association differed among HLA loci, with DRB1 alleles having the most associated TCRs and HLA-C alleles having the fewest.

The cohort consisted of 600 or so healthy bone marrow donors. All cohort members were sampled while nominally healthy, although unrecorded immune exposures were likely present. The donor tested CMV seronegative and was one of the 352 seronegative cohort members. A peripheral blood sample was provided by each donor, and peripheral blood mononuclear cells were used for TCR beta sequencing. Genomic DNA was extracted from the blood cell samples with the Qiagen DNeasy Blood Extraction Kit. Receptor amplification or capture employed the immunoSEQ multiplex PCR assay. For the multiplex PCR, a mixture combining 60 forward primers for TCR Vbeta segments and 13 reverse primers for TCR Jbeta segments was used. Amplification of the CDR3 region of rearranged TCR beta genes was performed with a multiplex PCR assay on genomic DNA. The Illumina HiSeq System was used to sequence the amplified TCR beta libraries as 87-base-pair reads. Per the source publication's procedure: Across the 600 to 700 repertoires, a later analysis counted approximately 75 million unique TCR beta chains, around 11 million of which were shared by at least two donors. A nearest-neighbor algorithm error-corrected the raw reads and collapsed the reads into unique sequences, merging closely related sequences to remove PCR and sequencing errors. CDR3 sequences were aligned to IMGT reference sequences to assign V, D and J gene segments. For a sequence to be retained, at least a six-nucleotide match to both a V gene segment and a J gene segment was required. A rearrangement counted as productive if the CDR3 had no stop codons and remained in frame with V and J, and every other rearrangement counted as non-productive. Following IMGT convention, CDR3 was defined as the stretch from the second conserved V-encoded cysteine to the conserved J-encoded phenylalanine. In an earlier analysis of 500 to 650 of the donors, sequences lacking an unambiguous match to a single V gene segment were excluded. In an earlier analysis of approximately 590 of the donors, V segments were called functional above 56.7% productive rearrangements and were called segregating when the between-donor standard deviation exceeded 5%. To diagnose cytomegalovirus status from the catalog of TCR beta chain sequences, a statistical classification framework was built. In a later analysis, V and J genes were assigned by comparing TCR nucleotide sequences against IMGT/GENE-DB human TR gene sequences. A later analysis assigned CDR3 sequences and most-parsimonious VDJ recombination scenarios with the TCRdist pipeline. In a later analysis, each TCR beta chain was defined by its CDR3 amino acid sequence together with its V-gene family, and reads without a unique V-gene family were excluded. To address suspected cross-contamination and a sequencing artifact, a later analysis removed 450 to 700 highly shared, low-generation-probability nucleotide sequences. In a later analysis, a clonal expansion index was calculated for each public chain from normalized within-repertoire ranks of inferred template counts. In a later analysis, generation probabilities were computed with a VDJ recombination model fitted to out-of-frame rearrangements, and the resulting probabilities were checked against IGoR. In a later analysis, TCR-TCR, TCR-HLA and TCR-CMV co-occurrence was scored with hypergeometric tests, and a repertoire-size bias correction was applied to TCR pairs. A later analysis estimated false discovery rates by permuting HLA or CMV assignments 20 times. A later analysis grouped co-occurring TCRs with DBSCAN, adding TCRdist sequence similarity when clustering within HLA-allele-positive subsets. Repertoires with fewer than 30,000 or more than 120,000 public chains were left out of co-occurrence clustering, as were five repertoires with anomalous nucleotide sharing. TCRdb provides this immuneACCESS table in a form limited to in-frame rearrangements. Some clones are lacking; in checked studies, under half of them reflect an unresolved V gene, and why the rest are absent is not known. Clone size and the V and J calls come from that table; the DNA yielded D and trimming. In this sample the table shows about 88,000 clones, 90% of which occur a single time. About 2.3% of the sample goes to the ten largest clones.

To note about this clone: Its antigen target is currently unknown. Within one base of it there is no much larger clone, and no base qualities were kept.

Specimen: PBMCs. The sequence came from a man between 18 and 35 years old in good health and CMV-seronegative.

The encoded CDR3 is CASSERGTGAYEQYF. The sequenced DNA is TGTGCCAGCTCAGAAAGGGGGACAGGGGCCTACGAGCAGTACTTC. Recombination connected TRBV2 to TRBJ2-7, and 10 junction bases match TRBD1. The germline V end is reduced by 8 bases and the J end by 2 bases; junction bases left unmatched: 9. Including cysteine and phenylalanine, the CDR3 has 15 amino acids. Just CDR3 DNA is preserved here, 45 bases in frame from base 1. CDR1 and CDR2, per the germline V gene, are SNHLY and FYNNEI.